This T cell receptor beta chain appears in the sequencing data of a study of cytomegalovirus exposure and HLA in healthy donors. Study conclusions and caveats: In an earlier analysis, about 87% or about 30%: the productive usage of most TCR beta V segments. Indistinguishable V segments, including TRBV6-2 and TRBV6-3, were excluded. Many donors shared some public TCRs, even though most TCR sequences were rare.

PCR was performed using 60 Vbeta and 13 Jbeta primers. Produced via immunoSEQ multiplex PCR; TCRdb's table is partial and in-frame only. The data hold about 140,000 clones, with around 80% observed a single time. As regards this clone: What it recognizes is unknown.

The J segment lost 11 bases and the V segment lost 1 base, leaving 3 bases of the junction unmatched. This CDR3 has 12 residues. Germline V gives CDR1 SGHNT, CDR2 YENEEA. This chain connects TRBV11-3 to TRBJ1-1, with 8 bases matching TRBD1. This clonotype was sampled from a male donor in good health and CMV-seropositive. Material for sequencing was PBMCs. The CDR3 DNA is TGTGCCAGCAGCTTAGGGCAGGGGGCCGCTTTCTTT. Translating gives CASSLGQGAAFF. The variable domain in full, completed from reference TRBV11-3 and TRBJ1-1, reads EAGVVQSPRYKIIEKKQPVAFWCNPISGHNTLYWYLQNLGQGPELLIRYENEEAVDDSQLPKDRFSAERLKGVDSTLKIQPAELGDSAVYLCASSLGQGAAFFGQGTRLTVV.